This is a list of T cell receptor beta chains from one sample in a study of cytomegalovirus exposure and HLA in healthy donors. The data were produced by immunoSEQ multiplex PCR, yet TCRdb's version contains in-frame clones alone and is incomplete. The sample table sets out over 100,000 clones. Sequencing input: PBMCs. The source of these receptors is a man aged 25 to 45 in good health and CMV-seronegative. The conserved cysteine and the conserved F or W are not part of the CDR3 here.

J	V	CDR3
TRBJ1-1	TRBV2	ASRDRTGGSTEAF
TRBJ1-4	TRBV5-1	ASSFGPRDSGEKLF
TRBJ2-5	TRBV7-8	ASSLVGGYQETQY
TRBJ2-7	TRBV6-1	ASSLRDRWNYEQY
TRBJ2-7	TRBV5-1	ASSQGGPWISYEQY
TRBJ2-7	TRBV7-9	ASSSQGYEQY
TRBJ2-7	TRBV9	ASSRTGSYEQY
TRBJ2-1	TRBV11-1	ASSTGTSGGASYNEQF
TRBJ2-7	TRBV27	ASSFIPLIPGQVANYEQY
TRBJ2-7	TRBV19	ASSITGGYEQY
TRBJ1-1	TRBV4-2	ASSQVEGARTEAF
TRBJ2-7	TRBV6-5	ASSYINSGVYEQY
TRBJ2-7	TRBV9	ASSVTTGFPYEQY
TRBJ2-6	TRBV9	ASSFRDRRPSSGANVLT
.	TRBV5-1	ASSLITGNYEQY
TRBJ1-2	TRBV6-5	ASTTTGGTNGYT
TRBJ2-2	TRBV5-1	ASSFYQGGTGELF
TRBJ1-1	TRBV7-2	ASSLYRGDWLSEAF
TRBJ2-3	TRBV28	ASSFGAPQDTQY
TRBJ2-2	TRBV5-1	ASSFSGDTGELF
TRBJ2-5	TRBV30	AWTGTSGLQETQY
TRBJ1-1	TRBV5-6	ASSLDRQGGTEAF